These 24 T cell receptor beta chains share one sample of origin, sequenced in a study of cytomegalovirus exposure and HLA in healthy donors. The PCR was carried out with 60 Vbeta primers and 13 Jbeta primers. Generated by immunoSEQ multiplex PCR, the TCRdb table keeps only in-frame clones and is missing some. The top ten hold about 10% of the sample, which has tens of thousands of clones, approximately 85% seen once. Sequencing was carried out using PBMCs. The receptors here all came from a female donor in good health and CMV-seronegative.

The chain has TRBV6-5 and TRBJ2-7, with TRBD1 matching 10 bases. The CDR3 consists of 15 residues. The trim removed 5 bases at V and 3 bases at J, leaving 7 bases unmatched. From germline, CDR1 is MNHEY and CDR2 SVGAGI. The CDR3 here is CASSPGQGVNYEQYF. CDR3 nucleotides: TGTGCCAGCAGTCCCGGACAGGGGGTAAACTACGAGCAGTACTTC.

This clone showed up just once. CDR3 amino acids: CASSLEVAGDETQYF. The CDR3 DNA reads TGCGCCAGCAGCTTGGAAGTAGCGGGGGATGAGACCCAGTACTTC. The rearrangement links TRBV5-1 to TRBJ2-5, with 9 bases aligning to TRBD2. Germline values: CDR1 SGHRS, CDR2 YFSETQ. Trimming removed 0 bases from V and 5 bases from J; junction bases left unmatched: 5. This CDR3 comprises 15 residues.

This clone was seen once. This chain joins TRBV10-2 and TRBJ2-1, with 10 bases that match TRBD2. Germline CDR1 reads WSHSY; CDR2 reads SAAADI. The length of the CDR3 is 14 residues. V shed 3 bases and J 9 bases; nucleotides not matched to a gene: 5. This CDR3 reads CASSDNLAGVEQFF. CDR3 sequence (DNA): TGCGCCAGCAGTGATAATCTAGCGGGGGTTGAGCAGTTCTTC.

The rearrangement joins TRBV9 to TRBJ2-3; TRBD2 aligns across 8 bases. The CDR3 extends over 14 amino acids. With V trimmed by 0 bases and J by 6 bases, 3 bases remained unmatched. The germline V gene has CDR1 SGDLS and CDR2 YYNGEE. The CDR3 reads CASSVAGGLDTQYF. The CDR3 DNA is TGTGCCAGCAGCGTAGCGGGAGGGCTGGATACGCAGTATTTT.

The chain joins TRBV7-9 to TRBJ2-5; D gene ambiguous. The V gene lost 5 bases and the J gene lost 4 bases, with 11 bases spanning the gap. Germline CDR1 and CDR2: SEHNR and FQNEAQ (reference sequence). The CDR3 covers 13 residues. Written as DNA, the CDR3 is TGTGCCAGCAGCCCTGGGCTCGCAGAGACCCAGTACTTC. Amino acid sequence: CASSPGLAETQYF.

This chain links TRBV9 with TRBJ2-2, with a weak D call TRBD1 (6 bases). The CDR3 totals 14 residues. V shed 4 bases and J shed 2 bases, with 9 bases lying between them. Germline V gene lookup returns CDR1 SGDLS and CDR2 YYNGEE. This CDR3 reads CASSRQVNTGELFF. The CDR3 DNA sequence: TGTGCCAGCAGCCGACAGGTTAACACCGGGGAGCTGTTTTTT. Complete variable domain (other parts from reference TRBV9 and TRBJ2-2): DSGVTQTPKHLITATGQRVTLRCSPRSGDLSVYWYQQSLDQGLQFLIQYYNGEERAKGNILERFSAQQFPDLHSELNLSSLELGDSALYFCASSRQVNTGELFFGEGSRLTVL.

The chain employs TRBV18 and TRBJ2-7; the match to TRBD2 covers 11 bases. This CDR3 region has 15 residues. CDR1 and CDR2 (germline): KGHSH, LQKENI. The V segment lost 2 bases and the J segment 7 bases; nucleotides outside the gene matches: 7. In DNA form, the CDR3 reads TGTGCCAGCTCACCATTAGCGGGAGGGCCGGGTGAGCAGTACTTC. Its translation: CASSPLAGGPGEQYF. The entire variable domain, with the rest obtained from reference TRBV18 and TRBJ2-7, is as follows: NAGVMQNPRHLVRRRGQEARLRCSPMKGHSHVYWYRQLPEEGLKFMVYLQKENIIDESGMPKERFSAEFPKEGPSILRIQQVVRGDSAAYFCASSPLAGGPGEQYFGPGTRLTVT.

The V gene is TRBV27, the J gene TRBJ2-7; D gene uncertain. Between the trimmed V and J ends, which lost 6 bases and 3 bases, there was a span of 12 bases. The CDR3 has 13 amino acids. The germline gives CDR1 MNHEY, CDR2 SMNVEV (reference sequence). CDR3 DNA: TGTGCCAGCAGAGCCTCCTTAATCTACGAGCAGTACTTC. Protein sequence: CASRASLIYEQYF.

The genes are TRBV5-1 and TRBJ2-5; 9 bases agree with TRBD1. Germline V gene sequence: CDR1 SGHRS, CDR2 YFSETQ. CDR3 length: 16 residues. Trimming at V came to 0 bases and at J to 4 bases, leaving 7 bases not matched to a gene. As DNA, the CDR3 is TGCGCCAGCAGCTTGGCTCCGGGACAGGGTGGAGAGACCCAGTACTTC. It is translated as CASSLAPGQGGETQYF.

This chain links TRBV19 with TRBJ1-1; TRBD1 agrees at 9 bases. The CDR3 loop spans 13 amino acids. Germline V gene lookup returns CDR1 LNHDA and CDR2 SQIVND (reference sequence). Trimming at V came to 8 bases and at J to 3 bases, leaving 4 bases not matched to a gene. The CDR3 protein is CASPQGADTEAFF. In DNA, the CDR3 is TGTGCCAGTCCACAGGGGGCTGACACTGAAGCTTTCTTT.

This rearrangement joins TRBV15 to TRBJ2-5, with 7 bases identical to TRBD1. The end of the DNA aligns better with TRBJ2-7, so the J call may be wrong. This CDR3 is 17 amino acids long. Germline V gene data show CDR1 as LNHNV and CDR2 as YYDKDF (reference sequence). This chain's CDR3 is CATSGRQGQQLQYEQYF. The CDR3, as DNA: TGTGCCACCAGCGGGAGACAGGGCCAACAATTACAATACGAGCAGTACTTC.

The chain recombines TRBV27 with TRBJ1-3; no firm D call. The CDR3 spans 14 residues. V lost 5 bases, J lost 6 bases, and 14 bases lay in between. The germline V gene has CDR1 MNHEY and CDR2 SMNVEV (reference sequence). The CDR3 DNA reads TGTGCCAGCAGTATTACAGAGCTTGAAAACACCATATATTTT. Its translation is CASSITELENTIYF.

The CDR3 reads CASSGQARDSPLHF. Here the CDR3 DNA reads TGTGCCAGCAGTGGACAGGCTCGGGATTCACCCCTCCACTTT. The V and J genes are TRBV2 and TRBJ1-6, with D possibly TRBD1 on 6 matching bases. The V end was cut by 4 bases, the J end by 8 bases, with 12 bases between. Germline loops: CDR1 SNHLY, CDR2 FYNNEI. This CDR3 is built from 14 residues. The full variable domain, rest sourced from reference TRBV2 and TRBJ1-6, is EPEVTQTPSHQVTQMGQEVILRCVPISNHLYFYWYRQILGQKVEFLVSFYNNEISEKSEIFDDQFSVERPDGSNFTLKIRSTKLEDSAMYFCASSGQARDSPLHFGNGTRLTVT.

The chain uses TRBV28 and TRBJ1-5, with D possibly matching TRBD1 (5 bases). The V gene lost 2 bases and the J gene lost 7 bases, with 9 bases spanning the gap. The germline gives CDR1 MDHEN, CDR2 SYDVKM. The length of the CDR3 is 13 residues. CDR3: CASSLGAGQPQHF. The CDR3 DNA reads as TGTGCCAGCAGTTTAGGGGCTGGGCAGCCCCAGCATTTT.

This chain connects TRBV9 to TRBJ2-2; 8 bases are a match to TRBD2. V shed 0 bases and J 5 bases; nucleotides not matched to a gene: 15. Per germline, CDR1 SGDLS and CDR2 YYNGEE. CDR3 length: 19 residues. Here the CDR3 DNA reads TGTGCCAGCAGCGTAGGTCCTAGCGGGTCTTCGTTTGGGACCGGGGAGCTGTTTTTT. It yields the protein CASSVGPSGSSFGTGELFF. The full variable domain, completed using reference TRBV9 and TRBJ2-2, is DSGVTQTPKHLITATGQRVTLRCSPRSGDLSVYWYQQSLDQGLQFLIQYYNGEERAKGNILERFSAQQFPDLHSELNLSSLELGDSALYFCASSVGPSGSSFGTGELFFGEGSRLTVL.

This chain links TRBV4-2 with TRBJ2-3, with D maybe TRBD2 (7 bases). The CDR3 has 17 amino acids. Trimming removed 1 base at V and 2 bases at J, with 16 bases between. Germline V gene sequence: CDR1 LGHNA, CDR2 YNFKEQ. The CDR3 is CASSQGEGDPYTDTQYF. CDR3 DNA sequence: TGTGCCAGCAGCCAAGGGGAGGGGGACCCTTACACAGATACGCAGTATTTT.

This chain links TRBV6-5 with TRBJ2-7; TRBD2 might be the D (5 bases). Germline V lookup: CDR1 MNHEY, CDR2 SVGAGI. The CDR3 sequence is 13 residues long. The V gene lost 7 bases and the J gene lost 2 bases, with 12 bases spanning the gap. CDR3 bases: TGTGCCAGCACTCTCGGGGAAGCCTACGAGCAGTACTTC. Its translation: CASTLGEAYEQYF.

The CDR3 loop reads CASEDRNREQYF. The CDR3 coding sequence is TGTGCCAGCGAGGACAGAAACCGCGAGCAGTACTTC. V gene TRBV2 combines with J gene TRBJ2-7; perhaps TRBD1 as D (6 bases). The CDR3 has 12 amino acids. The V end was cut by 8 bases, the J end by 6 bases, with 14 bases between. From germline, CDR1 is SNHLY and CDR2 FYNNEI.

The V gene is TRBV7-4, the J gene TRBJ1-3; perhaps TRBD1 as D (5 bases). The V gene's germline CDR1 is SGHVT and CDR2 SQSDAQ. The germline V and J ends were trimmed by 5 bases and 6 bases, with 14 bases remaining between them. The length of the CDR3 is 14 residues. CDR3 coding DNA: TGTGCCAGCAGCCTAAGAGGAGGGGAAAACACCATATATTTT. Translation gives CASSLRGGENTIYF.

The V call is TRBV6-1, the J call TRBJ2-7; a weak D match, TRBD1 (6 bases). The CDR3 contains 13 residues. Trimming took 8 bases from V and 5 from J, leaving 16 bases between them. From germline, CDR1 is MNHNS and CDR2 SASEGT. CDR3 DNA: TGTGCCAGCGGTAGAGTACAGGGAGACGAGCAGTACTTC. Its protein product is CASGRVQGDEQYF.

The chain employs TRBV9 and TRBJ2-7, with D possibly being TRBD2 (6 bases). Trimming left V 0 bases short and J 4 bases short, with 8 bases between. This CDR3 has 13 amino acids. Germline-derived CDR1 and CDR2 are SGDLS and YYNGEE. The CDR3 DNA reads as TGTGCCAGCAGCGTAGACGGAGGGTACGAGCAGTACTTC. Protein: CASSVDGGYEQYF.

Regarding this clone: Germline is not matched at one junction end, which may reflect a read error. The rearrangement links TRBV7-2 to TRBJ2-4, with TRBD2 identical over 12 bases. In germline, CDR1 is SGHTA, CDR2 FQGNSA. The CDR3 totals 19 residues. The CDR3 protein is CASSLSLRLAGEAKNSQYF. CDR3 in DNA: TGTGCCAGCAGCTTATCCCTGCGACTAGCGGGGGAAGCCAAAAACAGTCAGTACTTC.

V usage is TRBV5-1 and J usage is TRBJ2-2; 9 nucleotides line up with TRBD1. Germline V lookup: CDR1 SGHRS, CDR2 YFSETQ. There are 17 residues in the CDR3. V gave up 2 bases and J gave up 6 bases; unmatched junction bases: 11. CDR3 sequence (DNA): TGCGCCAGCAGCTTCTATCCGGGACAGGGTCCACCCGGGGAGCTGTTTTTT. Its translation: CASSFYPGQGPPGELFF.

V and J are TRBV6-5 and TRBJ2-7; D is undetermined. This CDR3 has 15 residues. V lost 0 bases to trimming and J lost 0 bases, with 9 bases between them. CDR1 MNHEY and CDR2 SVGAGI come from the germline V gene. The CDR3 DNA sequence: TGTGCCAGCAGTTACTCGTACCAACTCTCCTACGAGCAGTACTTC. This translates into CASSYSYQLSYEQYF.